This TCR beta chain was found in a study of shared clonotypes between healthy human individuals. TCRdb keeps only in-frame clones here, not all; method: immunoSEQ multiplex PCR. The table lists over a million clones, around 78% of them singletons. The CDR3 totals 14 residues. J was trimmed by 4 bases and V by 6 bases; bases with no gene match: 6. Per the germline V gene, CDR1 is MNHEY and CDR2 is SMNVEV (reference sequence). This chain uses TRBV27 with TRBJ1-2; 9 positions agree with TRBD1. The sample was memory CD4+ T cells from PBMCs. Subset reported: CD45RA-negative fraction. The receptor comes from a man younger than 30 in good health. Some clones in this sample may be carry-over from other donors' samples. The CDR3 sequence: CASSQQGAVYGYTF. The CDR3 coding sequence is TGTGCCAGCAGCCAACAGGGGGCGGTCTATGGCTACACCTTC.